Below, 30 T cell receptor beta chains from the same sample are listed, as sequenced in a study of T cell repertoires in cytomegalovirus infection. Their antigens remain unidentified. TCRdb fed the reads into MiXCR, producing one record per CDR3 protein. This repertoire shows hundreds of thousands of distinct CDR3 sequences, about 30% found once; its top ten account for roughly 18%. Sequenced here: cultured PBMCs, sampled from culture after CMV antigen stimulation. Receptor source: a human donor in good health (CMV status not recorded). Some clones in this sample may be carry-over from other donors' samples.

The CDR3 nucleotides read TGCAGCGTTGGGGCAGGGACGGGGGAGACCCAGTACTTC. It yields the protein CSVGAGTGETQYF. This rearrangement joins TRBV29-1 to TRBJ2-5; D possibly matches TRBD1 or TRBD2 (5 bases each). Trimming shortened V by 4 bases and J by 5 bases, and 14 bases separated the two germline ends. The germline V gene has CDR1 SQVTM and CDR2 ANQGSEA. CDR3 length: 13 residues.

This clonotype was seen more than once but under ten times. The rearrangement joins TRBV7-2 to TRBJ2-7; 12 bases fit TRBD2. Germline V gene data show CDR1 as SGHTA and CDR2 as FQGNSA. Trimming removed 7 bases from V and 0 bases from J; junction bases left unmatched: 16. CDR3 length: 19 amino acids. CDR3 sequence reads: CASIPPPGLAGRSSYEQYF. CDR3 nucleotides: TGTGCCAGCATACCCCCCCCCGGACTAGCGGGACGTAGCTCCTACGAGCAGTACTTC.

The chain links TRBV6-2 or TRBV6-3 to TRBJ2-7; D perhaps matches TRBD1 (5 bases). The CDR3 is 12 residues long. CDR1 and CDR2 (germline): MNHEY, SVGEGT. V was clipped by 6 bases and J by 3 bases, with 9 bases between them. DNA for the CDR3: TGTGCCAGCAGAGGACAAATCTACGAGCAGTACTTC. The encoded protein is CASRGQIYEQYF.

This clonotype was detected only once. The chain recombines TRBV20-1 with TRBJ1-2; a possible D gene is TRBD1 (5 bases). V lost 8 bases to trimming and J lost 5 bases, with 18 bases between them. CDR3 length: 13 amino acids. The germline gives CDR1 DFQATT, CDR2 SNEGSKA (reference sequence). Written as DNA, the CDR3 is TGCAGTATCCCCAAAGGGGTAGGGTATGGCTACACCTTC. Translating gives CSIPKGVGYGYTF.

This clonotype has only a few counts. CDR3 DNA sequence: TGTGCCAGCAGTTTCCCCGGACTGCCCCAGCATTTT. It codes for CASSFPGLPQHF. The rearrangement uses TRBV27 and TRBJ1-5; D unresolved. This CDR3 comprises 12 residues. Germline-derived CDR1 and CDR2 are MNHEY and SMNVEV (reference sequence). Deletions cut 3 bases from V and 9 bases from J, with 9 bases between.

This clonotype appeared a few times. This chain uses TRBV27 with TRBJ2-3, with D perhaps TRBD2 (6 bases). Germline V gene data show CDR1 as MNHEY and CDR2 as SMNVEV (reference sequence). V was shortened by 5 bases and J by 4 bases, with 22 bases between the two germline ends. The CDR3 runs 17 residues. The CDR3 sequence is CASSPPRDWYGADTQYF. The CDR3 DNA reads TGTGCCAGCAGTCCTCCCCGGGACTGGTACGGGGCAGATACGCAGTATTTT.

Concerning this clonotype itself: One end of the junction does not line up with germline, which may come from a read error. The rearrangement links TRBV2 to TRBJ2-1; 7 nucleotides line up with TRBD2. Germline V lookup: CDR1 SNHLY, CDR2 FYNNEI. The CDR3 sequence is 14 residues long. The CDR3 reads CASSAAGSNNEHFF. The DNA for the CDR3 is TGTGCCAGCAGTGCAGCGGGATCTAACAATGAGCACTTCTTC.

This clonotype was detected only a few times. The CDR3 region has the DNA TGTGCCAGCAGCACCCGCCTGACTAGCCCAGATACGCAGTATTTT. It yields the protein CASSTRLTSPDTQYF. V gene TRBV6-2 or TRBV6-3 combines with J gene TRBJ2-3; the match to TRBD2 covers 7 bases. The CDR3 runs to 15 residues. Germline V lookup: CDR1 MNHEY, CDR2 SVGEGT. The V and J ends lost 6 bases and 4 bases, in that order; junction bases with no gene match: 10.

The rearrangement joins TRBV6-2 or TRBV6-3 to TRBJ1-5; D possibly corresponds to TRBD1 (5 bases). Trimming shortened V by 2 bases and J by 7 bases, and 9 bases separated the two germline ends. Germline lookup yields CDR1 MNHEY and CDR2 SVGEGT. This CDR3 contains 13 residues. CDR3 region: CASSYVGGQPQHF. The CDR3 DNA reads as TGTGCCAGCAGTTACGTGGGGGGGCAGCCCCAGCATTTT.

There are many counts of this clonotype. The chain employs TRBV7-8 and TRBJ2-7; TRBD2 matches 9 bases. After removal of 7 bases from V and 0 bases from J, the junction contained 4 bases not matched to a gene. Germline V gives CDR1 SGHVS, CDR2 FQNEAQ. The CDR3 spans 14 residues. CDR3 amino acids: CASISSGDSYEQYF. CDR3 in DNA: TGTGCCAGCATCTCTAGCGGGGACTCCTACGAGCAGTACTTC.

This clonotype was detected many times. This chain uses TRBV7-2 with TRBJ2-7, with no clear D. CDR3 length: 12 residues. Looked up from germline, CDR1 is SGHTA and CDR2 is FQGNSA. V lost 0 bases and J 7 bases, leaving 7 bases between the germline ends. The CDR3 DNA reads TGTGCCAGCAGCTTAGCGGGTTGGGAGCAGTACTTC. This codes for CASSLAGWEQYF.

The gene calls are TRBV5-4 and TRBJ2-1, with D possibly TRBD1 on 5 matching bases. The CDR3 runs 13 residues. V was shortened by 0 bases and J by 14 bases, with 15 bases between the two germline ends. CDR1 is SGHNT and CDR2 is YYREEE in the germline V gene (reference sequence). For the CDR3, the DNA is TGTGCCAGCAGCTTGGCGGTGGCGGCCAGGGAGTTCTTC. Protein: CASSLAVAAREFF.

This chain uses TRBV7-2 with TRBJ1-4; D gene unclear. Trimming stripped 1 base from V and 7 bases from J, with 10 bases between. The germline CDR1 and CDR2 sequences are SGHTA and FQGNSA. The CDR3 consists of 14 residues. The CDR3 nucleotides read TGTGCCAGCAGCTTAGTCTGGGCGGGTGAAAAACTGTTTTTT. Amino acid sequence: CASSLVWAGEKLFF.

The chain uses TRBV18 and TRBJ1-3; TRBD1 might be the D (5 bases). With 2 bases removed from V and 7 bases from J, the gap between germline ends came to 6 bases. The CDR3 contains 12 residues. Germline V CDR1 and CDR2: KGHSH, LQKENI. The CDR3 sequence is CASSPWGNTIYF. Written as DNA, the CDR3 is TGTGCCAGCTCACCATGGGGGAACACCATATATTTT.

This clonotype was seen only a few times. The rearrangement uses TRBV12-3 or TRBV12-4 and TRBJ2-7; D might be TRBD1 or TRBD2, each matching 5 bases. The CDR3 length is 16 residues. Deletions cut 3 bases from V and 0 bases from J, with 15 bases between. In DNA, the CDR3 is TGTGCCAGCAGTTTCAACGAGGGGCCGAGCTCCTACGAGCAGTACTTC. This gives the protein CASSFNEGPSSYEQYF.

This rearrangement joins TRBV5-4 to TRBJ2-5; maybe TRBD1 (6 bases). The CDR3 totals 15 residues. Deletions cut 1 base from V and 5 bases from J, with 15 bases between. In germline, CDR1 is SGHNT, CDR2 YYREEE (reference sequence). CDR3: CASSLNRETGETQYF. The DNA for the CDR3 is TGTGCCAGCAGCTTGAACAGGGAAACCGGGGAGACCCAGTACTTC. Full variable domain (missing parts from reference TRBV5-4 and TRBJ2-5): ETGVTQSPTHLIKTRGQQVTLRCSSQSGHNTVSWYQQALGQGPQFIFQYYREEENGRGNFPPRFSGLQFPNYSSELNVNALELDDSALYLCASSLNRETGETQYFGPGTRLLVL.

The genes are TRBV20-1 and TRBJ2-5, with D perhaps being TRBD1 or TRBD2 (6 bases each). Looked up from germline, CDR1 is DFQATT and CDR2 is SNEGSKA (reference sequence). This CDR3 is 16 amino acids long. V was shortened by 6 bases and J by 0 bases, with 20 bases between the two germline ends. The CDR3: CSAPPRPGAYQETQYF. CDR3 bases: TGCAGTGCCCCCCCGAGGCCGGGGGCCTACCAAGAGACCCAGTACTTC.

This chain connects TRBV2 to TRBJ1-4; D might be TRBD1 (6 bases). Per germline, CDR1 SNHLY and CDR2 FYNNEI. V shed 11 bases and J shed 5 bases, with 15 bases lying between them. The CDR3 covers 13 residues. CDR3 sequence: CACLGRGNEKLFF. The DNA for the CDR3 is TGTGCCTGCCTTGGAAGGGGGAATGAAAAACTGTTTTTT.

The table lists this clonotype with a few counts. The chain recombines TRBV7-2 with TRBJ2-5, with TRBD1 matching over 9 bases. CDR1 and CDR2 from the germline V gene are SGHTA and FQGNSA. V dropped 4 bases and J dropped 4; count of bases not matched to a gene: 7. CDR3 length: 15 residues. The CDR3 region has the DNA TGTGCCAGCAGCTCAAGACAGGGGGGCGCAGAGACCCAGTACTTC. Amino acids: CASSSRQGGAETQYF. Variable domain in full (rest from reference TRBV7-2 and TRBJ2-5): GAGVSQSPSNKVTEKGKDVELRCDPISGHTALYWYRQSLGQGLEFLIYFQGNSAPDKSGLPSDRFSAERTGGSVSTLTIQRTQQEDSAVYLCASSSRQGGAETQYFGPGTRLLVL.

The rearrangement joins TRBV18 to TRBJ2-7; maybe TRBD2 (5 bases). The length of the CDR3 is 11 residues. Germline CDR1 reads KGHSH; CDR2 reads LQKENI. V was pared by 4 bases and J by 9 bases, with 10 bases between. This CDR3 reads CASSQDRGQYF. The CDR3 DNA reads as TGTGCCAGCTCACAAGACCGGGGGCAGTACTTC.

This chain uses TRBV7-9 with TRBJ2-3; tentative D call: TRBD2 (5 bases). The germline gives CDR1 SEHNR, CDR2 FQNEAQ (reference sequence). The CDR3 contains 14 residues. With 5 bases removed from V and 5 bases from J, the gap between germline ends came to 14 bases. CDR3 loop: CASSPTTPEDTQYF. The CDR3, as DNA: TGTGCCAGCAGCCCGACTACCCCGGAAGATACGCAGTATTTT. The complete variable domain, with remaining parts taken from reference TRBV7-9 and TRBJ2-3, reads DTGVSQNPRHKITKRGQNVTFRCDPISEHNRLYWYRQTLGQGPEFLTYFQNEAQLEKSRLLSDRFSAERPKGSFSTLEIQRTEQGDSAMYLCASSPTTPEDTQYFGPGTRLTVL.

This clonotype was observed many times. The chain's CDR3 is CASSLWDLTGGPGELFF. CDR3 nucleotides: TGTGCCAGCAGTTTATGGGACCTGACAGGGGGCCCCGGGGAGCTGTTTTTT. This chain uses TRBV28 with TRBJ2-2; TRBD1 aligns across 10 bases. V was pared by 0 bases and J by 6 bases, with 7 bases of the junction left unmatched. Germline values: CDR1 MDHEN, CDR2 SYDVKM. CDR3 size: 17 residues. The full variable domain, in which reference TRBV28 and TRBJ2-2 provide the parts outside the CDR3, is DVKVTQSSRYLVKRTGEKVFLECVQDMDHENMFWYRQDPGLGLRLIYFSYDVKMKEKGDIPEGYSVSREKKERFSLILESASTNQTSMYLCASSLWDLTGGPGELFFGEGSRLTVL.

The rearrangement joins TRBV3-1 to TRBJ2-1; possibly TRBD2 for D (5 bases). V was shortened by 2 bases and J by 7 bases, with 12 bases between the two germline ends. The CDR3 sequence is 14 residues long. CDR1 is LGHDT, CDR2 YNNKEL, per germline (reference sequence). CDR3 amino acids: CASSQPLRRNEQFF. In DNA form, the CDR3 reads TGTGCCAGCAGCCAACCCCTGAGGAGGAATGAGCAGTTCTTC.

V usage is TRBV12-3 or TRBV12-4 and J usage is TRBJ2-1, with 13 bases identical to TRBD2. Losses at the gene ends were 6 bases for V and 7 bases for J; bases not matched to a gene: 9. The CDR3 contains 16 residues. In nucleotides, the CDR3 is TGTGCCAGCAGCCCCCGACTAGCGGGAGGAAAGAATGAGCAGTTCTTC. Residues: CASSPRLAGGKNEQFF.

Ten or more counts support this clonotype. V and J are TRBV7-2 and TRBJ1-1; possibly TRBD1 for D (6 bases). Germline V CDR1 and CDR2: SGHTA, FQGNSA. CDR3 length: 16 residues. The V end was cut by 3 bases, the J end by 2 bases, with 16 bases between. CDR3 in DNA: TGTGCCAGCAGCTTGAGGGGGGTGCTACTTAACACTGAAGCTTTCTTT. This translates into CASSLRGVLLNTEAFF.

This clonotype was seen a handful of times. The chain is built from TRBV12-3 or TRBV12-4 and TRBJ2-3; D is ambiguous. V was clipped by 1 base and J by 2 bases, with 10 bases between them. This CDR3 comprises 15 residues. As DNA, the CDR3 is TGTGCCAGCAGTTTAGTGACCCCCTTCACAGATACGCAGTATTTT. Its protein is CASSLVTPFTDTQYF.

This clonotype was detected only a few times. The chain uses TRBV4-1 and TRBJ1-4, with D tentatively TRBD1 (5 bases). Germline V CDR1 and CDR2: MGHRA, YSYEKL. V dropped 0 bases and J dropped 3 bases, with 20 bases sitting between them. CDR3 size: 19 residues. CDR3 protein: CASSQELGGFVGANEKLFF. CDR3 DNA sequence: TGCGCCAGCAGCCAAGAACTTGGGGGATTCGTGGGGGCTAATGAAAAACTGTTTTTT.

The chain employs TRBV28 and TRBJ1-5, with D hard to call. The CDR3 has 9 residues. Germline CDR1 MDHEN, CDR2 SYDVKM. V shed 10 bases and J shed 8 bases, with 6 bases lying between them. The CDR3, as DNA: TGTGCCACTGGTGAGCCCCAGCATTTT. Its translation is CATGEPQHF.

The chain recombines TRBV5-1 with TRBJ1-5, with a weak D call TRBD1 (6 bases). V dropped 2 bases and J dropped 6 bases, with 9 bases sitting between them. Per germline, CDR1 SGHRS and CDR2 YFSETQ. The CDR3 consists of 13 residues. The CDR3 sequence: CASSLQGFQPQHF. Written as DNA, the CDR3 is TGCGCCAGCAGCTTACAGGGATTTCAGCCCCAGCATTTT.

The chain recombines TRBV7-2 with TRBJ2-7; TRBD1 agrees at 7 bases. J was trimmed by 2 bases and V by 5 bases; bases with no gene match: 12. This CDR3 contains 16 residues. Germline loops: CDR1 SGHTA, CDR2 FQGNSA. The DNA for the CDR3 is TGTGCCAGCAGCCGAGTCCGGACAGGATTAACCTACGAGCAGTACTTC. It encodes CASSRVRTGLTYEQYF.